The clone carrying this TCR beta chain has just a few counts. Antigen unknown. MiXCR, run by TCRdb on the 5' RACE reads, gives a single entry per CDR3 protein. In the table there are nearly 350,000 distinct CDR3 sequences, about 15% of which are singletons. The data originate from a study of CD8 T cells in ankylosing spondylitis. Study-wide findings and caveats: Disease-associated clonotypes exhibited CD8+ identity and were relatively infrequent in peripheral blood. Within ankylosing spondylitis blood, a TCR beta motif made up of eight highly homologous variants appeared to be characteristic.

The CDR3 totals 15 residues. The V gene end was trimmed by 0 bases and the J gene end by 6 bases; junction bases not matched to a gene: 6. The germline V gene has CDR1 MNHEY and CDR2 SMNVEV (reference sequence). Sequenced input: blood, either unsorted or a sorted T cell fraction (not recorded which). This receptor was identified in a male donor with ankylosing spondylitis or in good health (not recorded which). J is TRBJ1-1 and V is TRBV27, with 8 bases aligning to TRBD1. Written as DNA, the CDR3 is TGTGCCAGCAGTTTATCGTCAGGGGGCAGCGCTGAAGCTTTCTTT. Its protein is CASSLSSGGSAEAFF.